The 6 T cell receptor beta chains given below trace back to one sample, sequenced in a study of T cell responses to AZD1222 COVID-19 vaccine. Some clones are missing from TCRdb's copy, which holds only in-frame ones; the method was immunoSEQ multiplex PCR. The sample includes about 67,000 clones, about 85% of them seen just once. The sequencing used peripheral blood, collected on day 0 of AZD1222 vaccination. These receptors originate from an adult in good health.

The genes are TRBV11-2 and TRBJ1-2, with TRBD1 matching over 7 bases. The CDR3 extends over 15 amino acids. CDR1 and CDR2 from the germline V gene are SGHAT and FQNNGV. V lost 2 bases, J lost 5 bases, and 8 bases stayed unmatched. Here the CDR3 reads CASSLWFAGGYGYTF. The CDR3 DNA follows: TGTGCCAGCAGCTTATGGTTCGCAGGGGGGTATGGCTACACCTTC.

This chain connects TRBV18 to TRBJ1-5; D remains unclear. The CDR3 is 15 residues long. Germline V gives CDR1 KGHSH, CDR2 LQKENI. Trimming stripped 1 base from V and 3 bases from J, with 10 bases between. The CDR3 DNA reads as TGTGCCAGCTCACCACGGCAGGAGTACAATCAGCCCCAGCATTTT. Residues: CASSPRQEYNQPQHF.

V gene TRBV19 combines with J gene TRBJ2-1; D is perhaps TRBD2 (5 bases). The germline V and J ends were trimmed by 0 bases and 3 bases, with 15 bases remaining between them. This CDR3 comprises 17 residues. CDR1 LNHDA and CDR2 SQIVND come from the germline V gene (reference sequence). CDR3 bases: TGTGCCAGTAGTATAGATTTAGGAGCGACTAACTACAATGAGCAGTTCTTC. It specifies CASSIDLGATNYNEQFF.

The genes are TRBV7-6 and TRBJ2-5; no firm D call. CDR3 length: 16 residues. Trimming cost V 1 base and J 5 bases, with 17 bases left between them. The germline V gene encodes CDR1 SGHVS and CDR2 FNYEAQ. The CDR3 region is CASSLGRQALGETQYF. CDR3 nucleotides: TGTGCCAGCAGCTTAGGCAGGCAGGCCCTGGGGGAGACCCAGTACTTC. The full variable domain, completed using reference TRBV7-6 and TRBJ2-5, is GAGVSQSPRYKVTKRGQDVALRCDPISGHVSLYWYRQALGQGPEFLTYFNYEAQQDKSGLPNDRFSAERPEGSISTLTIQRTEQRDSAMYRCASSLGRQALGETQYFGPGTRLLVL.

The genes are TRBV18 and TRBJ1-1; D perhaps matches TRBD1 (5 bases). CDR1 is KGHSH, CDR2 LQKENI, per germline. CDR3 length: 16 amino acids. Trimming shortened V by 6 bases and J by 0 bases, and 17 bases separated the two germline ends. The CDR3 DNA is TGTGCCAGCTCTCTGGTCGGGGGGAGCATGAACACTGAAGCTTTCTTT. It is translated as CASSLVGGSMNTEAFF.

This sequence joins TRBV3-1 (or the pseudogene TRBV3-2) and TRBJ2-1, with 8 bases identical to TRBD2. The J segment lost 6 bases and the V segment lost 1 base, leaving 2 bases of the junction unmatched. Germline CDR1 is LGHDT and CDR2 is YNNKEL (reference sequence). CDR3 size: 14 residues. Here the CDR3 reads CASSQAGGGNEQFF. In DNA form, the CDR3 reads TGTGCCAGCAGCCAAGCGGGAGGGGGCAATGAGCAGTTCTTC.